These T cell receptor beta chains were read from a single sample in a study of blood T cell repertoires in COVID-19. The assay was immunoSEQ multiplex PCR, and TCRdb's table has in-frame clones only and misses some. The sample consists of 210,000 or so clones, roughly 89% of them appearing once. The specimen sequenced was peripheral blood. The origin of the receptors is a man aged 45-65 years with acute or convalescent COVID-19. Both conserved end residues are part of each CDR3.

V gene	J gene	CDR3 protein
TRBV6-6	TRBJ1-3	CASSSPGNTIYF
TRBV30	TRBJ1-5	CAWSFRGQQPQHF
TRBV18	TRBJ2-5	CASSLRQAQETQYF
TRBV19	TRBJ2-7	CASSAGTGGRDTYEQYF
TRBV30	TRBJ2-5	CAWSGGETQYF
TRBV9	TRBJ2-7	CASSPQGRGYEQYF
TRBV19	TRBJ1-5	CASTPGQQFNQPQHF
TRBV7-2	TRBJ2-2	CASSLGPGTNTGELFF
TRBV5-4	TRBJ2-5	CASSLEGGTEARSETQYF
TRBV10-3	TRBJ2-7	CAISDGTYEQYF
TRBV5-1	TRBJ1-2	CASSLTEGPRNYGYTF
TRBV5-5	TRBJ2-5	CASSLALAGGQETQYF
TRBV11-3	TRBJ2-2	CASSSLAGGIGELFF
TRBV12-3/TRBV12-4	TRBJ1-6	CASRGQGGSPLHF